The clone carrying this T cell receptor (beta chain) was counted only a few times. The V end lost 1 base, the J end lost 1 base, and 11 bases lay between the germline ends. CDR1 and CDR2 from the germline V gene are SGHVS and FQNEAQ. The length of the CDR3 is 16 residues. Semi-nested PCR with Nested Universal Primer A followed constant-region reverse priming of full-length variable regions. TCRdb itself ran the 5' RACE reads through MiXCR, one entry per CDR3 protein. The sample has nearly 55,000 distinct CDR3 sequences, roughly 22% seen once. The receptor's source is a female donor with breast cancer. Material: tumor-infiltrating naive CD4+ T cells sorted from the breast tumor. Subset given: naive CD4+ T cells, CD4+CD45RA+CD25-. This chain connects TRBV7-8 to TRBJ1-5, with D unclear. DNA of the CDR3: TGTGCCAGCAGCTTAGAAAGGTCTCGGAGCAATCAGCCCCAGCATTTT. Its translation is CASSLERSRSNQPQHF.